This T cell receptor (beta chain) came from a study of post-analysis software for immune sequencing data. The overall study: Relapsing-remitting, secondary progressive and progressive-relapsing courses of multiple sclerosis were included. Study-level results: Four to six TRBV segments (TRBV5-6, TRBV5-1 and TRBV20-1 among them) occurred more frequently in patients than in controls.

Germline CDR1 SGHDT, CDR2 YYEEEE. The CDR3 length is 16 residues. The V segment lost 4 bases and the J segment 8 bases; nucleotides outside the gene matches: 9. Built from TCR beta cDNA, the libraries had unique molecular identifiers in them. Starting from approximately 1 to 10 million T cells, the study yielded approximately 460,000 cDNA molecules. TCRdb re-called the PCR reads through MiXCR, storing one row per CDR3 protein. The sample contains 700,000 to 800,000 distinct CDR3 sequences, 25% to 30% of which appear only once. As concerns this clonotype: Its specificity is unknown.

The source material was blood. The sequence came from a girl aged 10 to 17 with multiple sclerosis. The chain joins TRBV5-6 to TRBJ2-1; the match to TRBD2 covers 13 bases. The CDR3 here is CASSAQLAGGPHEQFF. The CDR3 DNA follows: TGTGCCAGCAGCGCACAACTAGCGGGAGGGCCCCATGAGCAGTTCTTC.